This T cell receptor beta chain is drawn from a study of response to subunit inactivated influenza vaccine. Study results and caveats: It was suggested by the authors that few new T cells are recruited by each seasonal influenza vaccination.

The V gene's germline CDR1 is LGHNA and CDR2 YSLEER. There are 17 residues in the CDR3. V lost 0 bases, J lost 2 bases, and 6 bases stayed unmatched. TCRdb passed the RT-PCR reads through MiXCR, listing each CDR3 protein once. Of 650,000 to 800,000 distinct CDR3 sequences listed, approximately 15% are singletons. Worth noting for this clonotype: The target antigen is unknown.

The sample in question was PBMCs from blood, obtained roughly 15 days before vaccination. This sequence was found in a man aged 50 to 59 who received an inactivated influenza vaccine. The gene calls are TRBV4-3 and TRBJ2-3, with 9 bases fitting TRBD2. Written as DNA, the CDR3 is TGCGCCAGCAGCCAAGATGAAGCGGGGGGACTCACAGATACGCAGTATTTT. It encodes CASSQDEAGGLTDTQYF.